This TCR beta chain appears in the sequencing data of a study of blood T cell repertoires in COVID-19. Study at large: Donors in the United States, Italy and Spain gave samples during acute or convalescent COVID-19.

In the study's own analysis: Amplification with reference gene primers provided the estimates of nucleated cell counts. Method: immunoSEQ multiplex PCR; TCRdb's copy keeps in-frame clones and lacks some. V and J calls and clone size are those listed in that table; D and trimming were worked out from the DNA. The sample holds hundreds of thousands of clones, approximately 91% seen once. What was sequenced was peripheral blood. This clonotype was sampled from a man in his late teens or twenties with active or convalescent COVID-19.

DNA for the CDR3: TGTGCCAGCAACTCCGGGACTAGTGCCTACGAGCAGTACTTC. It yields the protein CASNSGTSAYEQYF. The V and J genes are TRBV7-8 and TRBJ2-7; 8 bases are a match to TRBD2. J gave up 2 bases and V 7 bases, and 7 bases lay outside the gene matches. CDR3 length: 14 residues. CDR1 and CDR2 from the germline V gene are SGHVS and FQNEAQ.